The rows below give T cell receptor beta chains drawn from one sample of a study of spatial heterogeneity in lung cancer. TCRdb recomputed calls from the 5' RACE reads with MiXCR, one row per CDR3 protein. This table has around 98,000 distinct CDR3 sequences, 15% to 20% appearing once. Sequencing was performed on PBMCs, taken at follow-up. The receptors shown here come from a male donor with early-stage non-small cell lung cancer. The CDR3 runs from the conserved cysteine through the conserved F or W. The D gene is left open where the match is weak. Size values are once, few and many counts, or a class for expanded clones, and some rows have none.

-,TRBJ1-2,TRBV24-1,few,TGTGCCACCAGTGATGCGGACAATTATGGCTACACCTTC,CATSDADNYGYTF
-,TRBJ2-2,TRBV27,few,TGTGCCAGCGGGACGGCTCCCGAGCTGTTTTTT,CASGTAPELFF
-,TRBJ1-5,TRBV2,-,TGTGCCACGGGGGGGATTCAGAATCAGCCCCAGCATTTT,CATGGIQNQPQHF
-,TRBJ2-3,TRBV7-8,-,TGTGCCAGCAGCTCCCAGGACTATACAGATACGCAGTATTTT,CASSSQDYTDTQYF
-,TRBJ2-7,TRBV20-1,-,TGCAGTGCTAGCGTTGGGACCTCCTACTACGAGCAGTACTTC,CSASVGTSYYEQYF
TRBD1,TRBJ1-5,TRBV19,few,TGTGCCAGTACCCTGGACAGGGGCAATCAGCCCCAGCATTTT,CASTLDRGNQPQHF
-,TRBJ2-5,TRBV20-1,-,TGCAGTGTTCCCCTAGCGCAAGAGACCCAGTACTTC,CSVPLAQETQYF
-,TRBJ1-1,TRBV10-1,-,TGCGCCAGCAGTGAGTCAGGGGGAGATACTGAAGCTTTCTTT,CASSESGGDTEAFF
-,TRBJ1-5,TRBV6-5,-,TGTGCCAGCAGTTACTCAGGGATCAATCAGCCCCAGCATTTT,CASSYSGINQPQHF
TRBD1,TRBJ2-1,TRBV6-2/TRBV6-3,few,TGTGCCAGCAGTTACGGGACAGGGGGATACAATGAGCAGTTCTTC,CASSYGTGGYNEQFF
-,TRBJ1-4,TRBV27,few,TGTGCCAGCAGCTCCCCACCTAGTCCTCTGTTTTTT,CASSSPPSPLFF
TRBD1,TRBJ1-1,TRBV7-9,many,TGTGCCAGCTGGGGGGACAGAGGGAACACTGAAGCTTTCTTT,CASWGDRGNTEAFF
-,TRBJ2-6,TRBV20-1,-,TGCAGTGCGGTAGGGGCCTACGTCCTGACTTTC,CSAVGAYVLTF
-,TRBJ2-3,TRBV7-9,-,TGTGCCAGCAGCAGGGAGCCGGCAGATACGCAGTATTTT,CASSREPADTQYF
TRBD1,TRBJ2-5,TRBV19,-,TGTGCCAGTTCTGGGCAGGGGGAAAGGGAGACCCAGTACTTC,CASSGQGERETQYF
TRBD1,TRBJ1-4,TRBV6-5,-,TGTGCCAGCAGTAGGACAGGGATTGAAAAACTGTTTTTT,CASSRTGIEKLFF
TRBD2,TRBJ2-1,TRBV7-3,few,TGTGCCAGCAGCAGAACGGGAGGGCGAGAGCAGTTCTTC,CASSRTGGREQFF
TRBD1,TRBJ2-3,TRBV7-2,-,TGTGCCAGCAGCTTACCTAGACAGGGGGCATCCTATACGCAGTATTTT,CASSLPRQGASYTQYF
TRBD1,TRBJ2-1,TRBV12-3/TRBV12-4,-,TGTGCCAGCAGTAAAGGACAGGGGCTTCATGAGCAGTTCTTC,CASSKGQGLHEQFF
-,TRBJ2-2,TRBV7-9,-,TGTGCCAGCGCGAGAGGAACCGAAAGCCCCGGGGAGCTGTTTTTT,CASARGTESPGELFF
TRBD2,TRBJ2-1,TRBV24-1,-,TGTGCCACCAGTGACCCTCATAGCGGGTTGGGCGATGAGCAGTTCTTC,CATSDPHSGLGDEQFF
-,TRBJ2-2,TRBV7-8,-,TGTGCCAGCAGCGCCGGAACTCGATCGAACACCGGGGAGCTGTTTTTT,CASSAGTRSNTGELFF
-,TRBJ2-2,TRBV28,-,TGTGCCAGCAGTTTTGCTGGGGGGACCGGGGAGCTGTTTTTT,CASSFAGGTGELFF
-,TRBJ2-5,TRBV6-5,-,TGTGTCAGCAGTTACACAGGGAACGAAGAGACCCAGTACTTC,CVSSYTGNEETQYF
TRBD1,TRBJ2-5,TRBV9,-,TGTGCCAGCAGCGACGGACAGGGGGCAACGGAGACCCAGTACTTC,CASSDGQGATETQYF
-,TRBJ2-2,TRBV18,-,TGTGCCAGCTCACCAAGACTAGAAGCAACCGGGGAGCTGTTTTTT,CASSPRLEATGELFF
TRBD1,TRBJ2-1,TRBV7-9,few,TGTGCCAGCAGCAATACAGGGGGCGAAAGGGATGAGCAGTTCTTC,CASSNTGGERDEQFF
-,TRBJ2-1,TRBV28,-,TGTGCCAGCAGCCGGCAAGAATACAATGAGCAGTTCTTC,CASSRQEYNEQFF
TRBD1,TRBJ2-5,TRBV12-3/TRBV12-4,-,TGTGCCAGCAAGCCGGGACAGCAAGAGACCCAGTACTTC,CASKPGQQETQYF
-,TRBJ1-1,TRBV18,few,TGTGCCAGCTCACCGCTCCGGGGTTCCGGCACTGAAGCTTTCTTT,CASSPLRGSGTEAFF
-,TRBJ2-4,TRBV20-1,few,TGCAGTGCACCGGGACTAGCCAAAAACATTCAGTACTTC,CSAPGLAKNIQYF
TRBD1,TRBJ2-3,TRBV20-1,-,TGCAGTGCTAGAGATTGGGTCCAGGGGGTCACAGATACGCAGTATTTT,CSARDWVQGVTDTQYF
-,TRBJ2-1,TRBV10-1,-,TGCGCCAGCAGTGCTCCCGGGGCAAAAGAGTACAATGAGCAGTTCTTC,CASSAPGAKEYNEQFF
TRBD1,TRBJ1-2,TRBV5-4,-,TGTGCCAGCAGCTTGGGCGGGACAGCCTATGGCTACACCTTC,CASSLGGTAYGYTF
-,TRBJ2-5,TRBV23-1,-,TGCGCCAGCAGTCAACGAATAACCCAGTACTTC,CASSQRITQYF
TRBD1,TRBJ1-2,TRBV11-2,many,TGTGCCAGCAGTCCAGTGGGACAGAACCTCTATGGCTACACCTTC,CASSPVGQNLYGYTF
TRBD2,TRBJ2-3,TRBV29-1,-,TGCAGCGTCCCCCAGACTAGCGGGAGCCCAGATACGCAGTATTTT,CSVPQTSGSPDTQYF
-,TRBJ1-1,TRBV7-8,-,TGTGCCAGCAGCCCGGGAGGCGTGACTGAAGCTTTCTTT,CASSPGGVTEAFF
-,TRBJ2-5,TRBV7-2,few,TGTGCCAGCAGCTTGGGGGGAATGGAGTACTTC,CASSLGGMEYF
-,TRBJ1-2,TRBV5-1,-,TGCGCCAGCAGCAACCAAGTACAGGGTGACTATGGCTACACCTTT,CASSNQVQGDYGYTF
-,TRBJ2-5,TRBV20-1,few,TGCAGTGCTAGAGATTCTGGCGATCTACAAGAGACCCAGTACTTC,CSARDSGDLQETQYF
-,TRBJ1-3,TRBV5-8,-,TGTGCCAGCAGCTACGCTGGAAACACCATATATTTT,CASSYAGNTIYF
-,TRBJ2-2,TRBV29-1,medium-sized,TGCAGCGTGAGCATGGGCACCGGGGAGCTGTTTTTT,CSVSMGTGELFF
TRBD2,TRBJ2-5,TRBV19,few,TGTGCCAGTAGTATGTCCTTCGGGGGGGCCGTGGAGACCCAGTACTTC,CASSMSFGGAVETQYF
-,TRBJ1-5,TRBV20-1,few,TGCAGTGCTAGTAGGCGGAGCAATCAGCCCCAGCATTTT,CSASRRSNQPQHF
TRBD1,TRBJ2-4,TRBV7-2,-,TGTGCCAGCAGCTTAGGGGGGACAGGGCCGGTTTTTGAGTACTTC,CASSLGGTGPVFEYF